Below, 21 T cell receptor beta chains from the same sample are listed, as sequenced in a study of OX40 agonist ivuxolimab in advanced cancers. Method: immunoSEQ multiplex PCR; TCRdb's copy keeps in-frame clones and lacks some. Among approximately 52,000 clones listed, 79% were seen once. The material sequenced was CD4+ or CD8+ T cells sorted from blood, taken in a trial of the OX40 agonist ivuxolimab. The receptors come from an adult with an advanced solid tumor such as melanoma, head and neck, liver or kidney cancer.

This clone turned up a few times. The rearrangement links TRBV4-3 to TRBJ2-1, with TRBD2 identical over 10 bases. Losses at the gene ends were 1 base for V and 9 bases for J; bases not matched to a gene: 9. This CDR3 has 16 amino acids. Per germline, CDR1 LGHNA and CDR2 YSLEER. The CDR3 region has the DNA TGCGCCAGCAGCCAAGTAACAGCGGGAGGGCATGGTGAGCAGTTCTTC. Amino acid sequence: CASSQVTAGGHGEQFF.

The CDR3, as DNA: TGTGCCAGCACCGGTCAGGCCACTAGCACAGATACGCAGTATTTT. This translates into CASTGQATSTDTQYF. The chain recombines TRBV5-5 with TRBJ2-3; D is ambiguous. V lost 6 bases and J lost 0, with 14 bases in between. This CDR3 contains 15 residues. CDR1 is SGHKS, CDR2 YYEKEE, per germline (reference sequence). The variable domain in full, with the rest retrieved from reference TRBV5-5 and TRBJ2-3, is DAGVTQSPTHLIKTRGQQVTLRCSPISGHKSVSWYQQVLGQGPQFIFQYYEKEERGRGNFPDRFSARQFPNYSSELNVNALLLGDSALYLCASTGQATSTDTQYFGPGTRLTVL.

The genes are TRBV18 and TRBJ1-2; the D gene is possibly TRBD1 (5 bases). Germline V CDR1 and CDR2: KGHSH, LQKENI. V lost 5 bases and J 4 bases, leaving 14 bases between the germline ends. The CDR3 is made up of 14 amino acids. CDR3 DNA: TGTGCCAGCTCATCCTTTGACAGCACCTATGGCTACACCTTC. This sequence encodes CASSSFDSTYGYTF.

The V call is TRBV7-9, the J call TRBJ1-6, with D possibly TRBD1 on 5 matching bases. Germline values: CDR1 SEHNR, CDR2 FQNEAQ (reference sequence). This CDR3 comprises 15 residues. Trimming stripped 1 base from V and 5 bases from J, with 9 bases between. CDR3 sequence: CASSLGEGNNSPLHF. As DNA, the CDR3 is TGTGCCAGCAGCTTAGGGGAGGGGAATAATTCACCCCTCCACTTT. Full variable domain (remainder filled in from reference TRBV7-9 and TRBJ1-6): DTGVSQNPRHKITKRGQNVTFRCDPISEHNRLYWYRQTLGQGPEFLTYFQNEAQLEKSRLLSDRFSAERPKGSFSTLEIQRTEQGDSAMYLCASSLGEGNNSPLHFGNGTRLTVT.

This clone was picked up one time. The V and J genes are TRBV7-9 and TRBJ2-1; 7 nucleotides agree with TRBD2. V dropped 2 bases and J dropped 9; count of bases not matched to a gene: 10. Germline V lookup: CDR1 SEHNR, CDR2 FQNEAQ (reference sequence). The CDR3 sequence is 15 residues long. CDR3 bases: TGTGCCAGCAGCTTACGGACTAGTTCGGAGGGTGAGCAGTTCTTC. This gives the protein CASSLRTSSEGEQFF. The entire variable domain, with the rest obtained from reference TRBV7-9 and TRBJ2-1, is as follows: DTGVSQNPRHKITKRGQNVTFRCDPISEHNRLYWYRQTLGQGPEFLTYFQNEAQLEKSRLLSDRFSAERPKGSFSTLEIQRTEQGDSAMYLCASSLRTSSEGEQFFGPGTRLTVL.

The chain carries TRBV7-8 and TRBJ2-1; perhaps TRBD2 as D (5 bases). V was trimmed by 3 bases and J by 8 bases, leaving 14 bases between them. Germline assignment: CDR1 SGHVS and CDR2 FQNEAQ. The CDR3 loop spans 14 amino acids. CDR3 region: CASSFETTRDEQFF. The CDR3 bases are TGTGCCAGCAGCTTTGAGACGACGAGGGATGAGCAGTTCTTC.

V and J are TRBV2 and TRBJ2-3, with TRBD2 matching 8 bases. J was trimmed by 6 bases and V by 7 bases; bases with no gene match: 12. This CDR3 is built from 15 residues. CDR1 SNHLY and CDR2 FYNNEI come from the germline V gene. Here the CDR3 DNA reads TGTGCCAGCATCTCAGCGGGGGTCCCGCGGGATACGCAGTATTTT. It translates to CASISAGVPRDTQYF.

The chain couples TRBV14 to TRBJ2-5; D is uncertain. CDR1 SGHDN and CDR2 FVKESK come from the germline V gene. The CDR3 consists of 13 residues. V lost 0 bases, J lost 10 bases, and 12 bases lay in between. The CDR3 DNA reads TGTGCCAGCAGCCAAGAACTCAGCCGCGACCAGTACTTC. Protein product: CASSQELSRDQYF. The complete variable domain, with remaining parts taken from reference TRBV14 and TRBJ2-5, reads EAGVTQFPSHSVIEKGQTVTLRCDPISGHDNLYWYRRVMGKEIKFLLHFVKESKQDESGMPNNRFLAERTGGTYSTLKVQPAELEDSGVYFCASSQELSRDQYFGPGTRLLVL.

This chain joins TRBV7-9 and TRBJ2-7, with 9 bases identical to TRBD1. Trimming took 6 bases from V and 7 from J; bases not matched to a gene: 7. Germline CDR1 is SEHNR and CDR2 is FQNEAQ (reference sequence). There are 13 residues in the CDR3. The CDR3 sequence: CASSPAGTGEQYF. In DNA form, the CDR3 reads TGTGCCAGCAGTCCAGCCGGGACAGGGGAGCAGTACTTC.

The gene calls are TRBV2 and TRBJ2-5, with a possible D match to TRBD1 (6 bases). The J call is in doubt because the DNA end fits TRBJ2-7 better. Germline V gives CDR1 SNHLY, CDR2 FYNNEI. This CDR3 comprises 14 residues. The CDR3 loop is CASGTRTVPYEQYF. The CDR3 nucleotides are TGTGCCAGCGGGACCCGGACAGTTCCATACGAGCAGTACTTC.

The chain uses TRBV4-3 and TRBJ1-4, with D maybe TRBD1 (6 bases). CDR3 length equals 16 residues. Trimming pared 0 bases from V and 8 bases from J, leaving 16 bases between. The V gene's germline CDR1 is LGHNA and CDR2 YSLEER. CDR3 amino acids: CASSQDIGGRWEKLFF. Here the CDR3 DNA reads TGCGCCAGCAGCCAAGATATAGGGGGGAGATGGGAAAAACTGTTTTTT.

This clone is a singleton in its sample. The genes are TRBV7-3 and TRBJ1-2; possible D gene TRBD1, 6 bases. The CDR3 totals 13 residues. Germline assignment: CDR1 SGHTA and CDR2 FQGTGA. Trimming pared 2 bases from V and 6 bases from J, leaving 10 bases between. The CDR3 sequence is CASSLSPGDGYTF. CDR3 bases: TGTGCCAGCAGCTTATCGCCAGGGGATGGCTACACCTTC.

The V gene is TRBV4-1, the J gene TRBJ1-2; D unresolved. Germline values: CDR1 MGHRA, CDR2 YSYEKL. The CDR3 covers 15 residues. The V end lost 7 bases, the J end lost 0 bases, and 15 bases lay between the germline ends. This chain's CDR3 is CASTPEIAANYGYTF. The CDR3, as DNA: TGCGCCAGCACGCCTGAGATCGCAGCTAACTATGGCTACACCTTC.

The chain carries TRBV7-8 and TRBJ2-3; weak D call: TRBD1 (5 bases). Trimming cost V 5 bases and J 2 bases, with 14 bases left between them. Germline CDR1 SGHVS, CDR2 FQNEAQ. This CDR3 spans 15 amino acids. The CDR3 DNA reads as TGTGCCAGCAGCCACTTTGGGGCCTACACAGATACGCAGTATTTT. Translation gives CASSHFGAYTDTQYF.

The chain carries TRBV28 and TRBJ2-5; no firm D call. The CDR3 contains 12 residues. Germline loops: CDR1 MDHEN, CDR2 SYDVKM. Deletions cut 6 bases from V and 5 bases from J, with 10 bases between. The CDR3: CASRLGVETQYF. The DNA of the CDR3 is TGTGCCAGCAGGTTAGGTGTGGAGACCCAGTACTTC.

The J gene is TRBJ2-2, the V gene TRBV9; D may be TRBD1 or TRBD2 (5 bases each). V lost 3 bases to trimming and J lost 3 bases, with 15 bases between them. The germline CDR1 and CDR2 sequences are SGDLS and YYNGEE. The CDR3 spans 16 residues. The DNA for the CDR3 is TGTGCCAGCAGCGGAGGGGCCTTTTCGGACACCGGGGAGCTGTTTTTT. Translation: CASSGGAFSDTGELFF. Full variable domain (missing parts from reference TRBV9 and TRBJ2-2): DSGVTQTPKHLITATGQRVTLRCSPRSGDLSVYWYQQSLDQGLQFLIQYYNGEERAKGNILERFSAQQFPDLHSELNLSSLELGDSALYFCASSGGAFSDTGELFFGEGSRLTVL.

This chain links TRBV21-1 with TRBJ1-1; the table calls TRBD1, which could not be checked here. TRBV21-1 is a pseudogene. The length of the CDR3 is 15 residues. CDR3 sequence (DNA): TGTGCCAGCAGCAAAGACAGGGGGCAAGACACTGAAGCTTTCTTT. This gives the protein CASSKDRGQDTEAFF.

The V gene is TRBV5-1, the J gene TRBJ2-7, with D perhaps TRBD1 (6 bases). This CDR3 comprises 16 residues. From germline, CDR1 is SGHRS and CDR2 YFSETQ. The germline V and J ends were trimmed by 4 bases and 3 bases, with 20 bases remaining between them. In nucleotides, the CDR3 is TGCGCCAGCAGCGACGCAGGGGCCCCTACCCTCTACGAGCAGTACTTC. It codes for CASSDAGAPTLYEQYF.

V is TRBV10-1 and J is TRBJ2-1; no definite D call. Germline V gene data show CDR1 as WNHNN and CDR2 as SYGVQD (reference sequence). The CDR3 spans 13 residues. V dropped 2 bases and J dropped 3 bases, with 5 bases sitting between them. The CDR3 nucleotides read TGCGCCAGCAGTGAGGGGGTCTACAATGAGCAGTTCTTC. It specifies CASSEGVYNEQFF.

The CDR3 region is CASSLGGIGELFF. Written as DNA, the CDR3 is TGTGCCAGCAGCTTAGGAGGTATCGGGGAGCTGTTTTTT. J is TRBJ2-2 and V is TRBV11-3; D unresolved. The ends were cut back, 1 base at V and 7 bases at J, with 7 bases in the middle. CDR1 and CDR2 from the germline V gene are SGHNT and YENEEA. The CDR3 runs to 13 residues.

This clone was seen only once. The chain combines TRBV6-6 with TRBJ1-5; D not certain. Germline V lookup: CDR1 MNHNY, CDR2 SVGAGI (reference sequence). CDR3 length: 14 residues. The CDR3 nucleotides read TGTGCTTGTACTGGGGAATCTAGCAATCAGCCCCAGCATTTT. This sequence encodes CACTGESSNQPQHF.